These T cell receptor beta chains were read from a single sample in a study of T-cell memory formation after mild COVID-19. TCRdb processed the 5' RACE reads anew with MiXCR; each CDR3 protein has one entry. The sample lists roughly 280,000 distinct CDR3 sequences; roughly 16% were seen once. Sequencing input: PBMCs or a T cell subset sorted from them (not recorded which). These receptors all come from a man aged 18-30 years who had mild COVID-19 (a few samples of this study predate the infection). Cell type and time point are not known. CDR3s include the opening cysteine and the closing phenylalanine or tryptophan. A D gene is named only where the DNA matches it firmly. Clone size, where shown, is once, few, many, or a class for clones that have expanded.

d_call: -
j_call: TRBJ1-6
v_call: TRBV6-2/TRBV6-3
clone_size: -
cdr3_aa: CATHKDSSNSPLHF
cdr3_nt: TGTGCCACACATAAGGACAGTTCTAATTCACCCCTCCACTTT

d_call: -
j_call: TRBJ2-2
v_call: TRBV27
clone_size: few
cdr3_aa: CASSLLISGELFF
cdr3_nt: TGTGCCAGCAGTTTGTTGATTTCCGGGGAGCTGTTTTTT

d_call: -
j_call: TRBJ1-4
v_call: TRBV20-1
clone_size: -
cdr3_aa: CSARAVNEKLFF
cdr3_nt: TGCAGTGCTAGAGCCGTTAATGAAAAACTGTTTTTT

d_call: -
j_call: TRBJ1-2
v_call: TRBV12-3/TRBV12-4
clone_size: -
cdr3_aa: CASSSYSGSYGYTF
cdr3_nt: TGTGCCAGCAGTTCCTACAGCGGTAGTTATGGCTACACCTTC

d_call: -
j_call: TRBJ1-3
v_call: TRBV11-2
clone_size: -
cdr3_aa: CASSRDISSGNTIYF
cdr3_nt: TGTGCCAGCAGCCGGGACATCAGCTCTGGAAACACCATATATTTT

d_call: -
j_call: TRBJ1-1
v_call: TRBV7-2
clone_size: few
cdr3_aa: CASSLAPKHTEAFF
cdr3_nt: TGTGCCAGCAGCTTAGCCCCAAAGCACACTGAAGCTTTCTTT

d_call: TRBD2
j_call: TRBJ2-3
v_call: TRBV7-3
clone_size: few
cdr3_aa: CASSSGLAADTQYF
cdr3_nt: TGTGCCAGCAGCTCCGGACTAGCTGCAGATACGCAGTATTTT

d_call: TRBD1
j_call: TRBJ2-6
v_call: TRBV11-2
clone_size: -
cdr3_aa: CASSLWTGVSSGANVMTF
cdr3_nt: TGTGCCAGCAGCTTGTGGACAGGGGTTAGCTCTGGGGCCAACGTCATGACTTTC

d_call: TRBD1
j_call: TRBJ2-5
v_call: TRBV6-5
clone_size: -
cdr3_aa: CASSLAGGVQETQYF
cdr3_nt: TGTGCCAGCAGTTTAGCAGGGGGAGTCCAAGAGACCCAGTACTTC

d_call: TRBD1
j_call: TRBJ2-3
v_call: TRBV20-1
clone_size: -
cdr3_aa: CSARSRDRGRTDTQYF
cdr3_nt: TGCAGTGCTAGGTCGCGGGACAGGGGTCGCACAGATACGCAGTATTTT

d_call: -
j_call: TRBJ1-4
v_call: TRBV29-1
clone_size: few
cdr3_aa: CSVRNRLAPNEKLFF
cdr3_nt: TGCAGCGTTCGAAACAGGCTGGCTCCTAATGAAAAACTGTTTTTT

d_call: TRBD1
j_call: TRBJ2-7
v_call: TRBV20-1
clone_size: few
cdr3_aa: CSARTGGGNEQYF
cdr3_nt: TGCAGTGCCAGGACAGGGGGCGGCAACGAGCAGTACTTC

d_call: -
j_call: TRBJ1-1
v_call: TRBV5-1
clone_size: few
cdr3_aa: CASSSDRTTEAFF
cdr3_nt: TGCGCCAGCAGCTCGGACAGAACTACCGAAGCTTTCTTT

d_call: -
j_call: TRBJ2-3
v_call: TRBV5-1
clone_size: -
cdr3_aa: CASSSQDGEDTQYF
cdr3_nt: TGCGCCAGCAGCTCCCAGGATGGGGAAGATACGCAGTATTTT